These 22 T cell receptor beta chains originate from one sample sequenced in a study of cytomegalovirus exposure and HLA in healthy donors. In the PCR, 60 Vbeta and 13 Jbeta primers were used. Using immunoSEQ multiplex PCR, the repertoire was profiled, and TCRdb retains in-frame clones only, with some absent. Counted here are about 83,000 clones, about three quarters occurring once; the ten biggest clones make up under 10%. Sequenced: PBMCs. The origin of the receptors is a man aged 55 to 70 in good health and CMV-seronegative.

The chain recombines TRBV29-1 with TRBJ2-2; TRBD2 is a possible D gene (5 bases). CDR3 length equals 15 residues. CDR1 is SQVTM and CDR2 is ANQGSEA in the germline V gene. V lost 5 bases to trimming and J lost 5 bases, with 18 bases between them. The CDR3 reads CSVSGPSRDTGELFF. The CDR3 DNA sequence: TGCAGCGTTTCCGGGCCGTCGAGGGATACCGGGGAGCTGTTTTTT.

The V call is TRBV6-6, the J call TRBJ2-7; the D gene is possibly TRBD1 (5 bases). The length of the CDR3 is 15 residues. V lost 2 bases to trimming and J lost 3 bases, with 14 bases between them. CDR1 is MNHNY and CDR2 is SVGAGI in the germline V gene (reference sequence). The CDR3 here is CASSYEPAQGYEQYF. Here the CDR3 DNA reads TGTGCCAGCAGTTACGAACCTGCTCAGGGCTACGAGCAGTACTTC.

The chain combines TRBV14 with TRBJ2-5, with 15 bases aligning to TRBD2. The V segment lost 4 bases and the J segment 2 bases; nucleotides outside the gene matches: 14. The CDR3 loop spans 20 amino acids. Germline V gives CDR1 SGHDN, CDR2 FVKESK. The CDR3 DNA is TGTGCCAGCAGCCGTCTTCGGGGACTAGCGGGGGGCCCTACACAAGAGACCCAGTACTTC. It specifies CASSRLRGLAGGPTQETQYF.

The rearrangement links TRBV7-2 to TRBJ2-1, with TRBD2 identical over 9 bases. This CDR3 is 16 amino acids long. Unmatched junction bases numbered 6, after V lost 1 base and J lost 5 bases. Germline CDR1 is SGHTA and CDR2 is FQGNSA. The CDR3 region is CASSLVAGGGNNEQFF. The DNA for the CDR3 is TGTGCCAGCAGCTTAGTTGCGGGAGGGGGGAACAATGAGCAGTTCTTC. The complete variable domain, with remaining parts taken from reference TRBV7-2 and TRBJ2-1, reads GAGVSQSPSNKVTEKGKDVELRCDPISGHTALYWYRQSLGQGLEFLIYFQGNSAPDKSGLPSDRFSAERTGGSVSTLTIQRTQQEDSAVYLCASSLVAGGGNNEQFFGPGTRLTVL.

This chain uses TRBV18 with TRBJ2-5; TRBD1 aligns across 7 bases. The CDR3 is 15 amino acids. The germline CDR1 and CDR2 sequences are KGHSH and LQKENI. After removal of 0 bases from V and 3 bases from J, the junction contained 4 bases not matched to a gene. In DNA, the CDR3 is TGTGCCAGCTCACCACCGGAGCAGGGGGAAGAGACCCAGTACTTC. Protein sequence: CASSPPEQGEETQYF.

The V gene is TRBV5-6, the J gene TRBJ1-1; TRBD1 matches 9 bases. This CDR3 spans 16 amino acids. Unmatched junction bases numbered 8, after V lost 2 bases and J lost 3 bases. Germline V lookup: CDR1 SGHDT, CDR2 YYEEEE. The CDR3 here is CASSFGTGWEDTEAFF. For the CDR3, the DNA is TGTGCCAGCAGCTTCGGGACAGGGTGGGAGGACACTGAAGCTTTCTTT. The entire variable domain, with the rest obtained from reference TRBV5-6 and TRBJ1-1, is as follows: DAGVTQSPTHLIKTRGQQVTLRCSPKSGHDTVSWYQQALGQGPQFIFQYYEEEERQRGNFPDRFSGHQFPNYSSELNVNALLLGDSALYLCASSFGTGWEDTEAFFGQGTRLTVV.

The V and J genes are TRBV30 and TRBJ1-2; TRBD1 agrees at 7 bases. This CDR3 comprises 14 residues. Germline assignment: CDR1 GTSNPN and CDR2 SVGIG (reference sequence). Losses at the gene ends were 1 base for V and 3 bases for J; bases not matched to a gene: 5. CDR3 sequence (DNA): TGTGCCTGGAGTGCAGGGGGATGGGACTATGGCTACACCTTC. Translating it yields CAWSAGGWDYGYTF.

The V call is TRBV7-6, the J call TRBJ2-3, with 9 bases fitting TRBD2. Per germline, CDR1 SGHVS and CDR2 FNYEAQ. The CDR3 covers 18 residues. The J segment lost 0 bases and the V segment lost 6 bases, leaving 13 bases of the junction unmatched. The CDR3 spells CASSSFWAGGTSTDTQYF. The CDR3 region has the DNA TGTGCCAGCAGTTCCTTTTGGGCGGGAGGGACTAGCACAGATACGCAGTATTTT.

The J gene is TRBJ2-7, the V gene TRBV5-4; 10 bases match TRBD1. The trim removed 6 bases at V and 3 bases at J, leaving 9 bases unmatched. CDR1 and CDR2 (germline): SGHNT, YYREEE (reference sequence). The CDR3 loop spans 15 amino acids. The DNA of the CDR3 is TGTGCCAGCACCGGGGGGACAGGGGCCGACTACGAGCAGTACTTC. Residues: CASTGGTGADYEQYF.

The chain couples TRBV25-1 to TRBJ1-1; no firm D call. Trimming shortened V by 3 bases and J by 6 bases, and 14 bases separated the two germline ends. Looked up from germline, CDR1 is MGHDK and CDR2 is SYGVNS. The CDR3 contains 14 residues. The CDR3, as DNA: TGTGCCAGCAGTGAGCCAGAGGAAATCGCTGAAGCTTTCTTT. Protein product: CASSEPEEIAEAFF.

V usage is TRBV6-5 and J usage is TRBJ2-7, with a weak D call TRBD2 (6 bases). Trimming removed 6 bases at V and 11 bases at J, with 14 bases between. From germline, CDR1 is MNHEY and CDR2 SVGAGI. The CDR3 runs to 11 residues. The CDR3 DNA reads as TGTGCCAGCAGCGCCGCGAGGAGGGAGTACTTC. Its protein is CASSAARREYF.

This clone was counted a few times. CDR3 in amino acids: CASSFTPQGADNEQFF. The CDR3 DNA follows: TGTGCCAGCAGCTTCACCCCCCAGGGGGCGGACAATGAGCAGTTCTTC. The chain combines TRBV5-6 with TRBJ2-1; TRBD1 matches at 8 bases. The germline V gene has CDR1 SGHDT and CDR2 YYEEEE. V lost 2 bases to trimming and J lost 5 bases; unmatched junction nucleotides: 9. The CDR3 totals 16 residues.

The V gene is TRBV27, the J gene TRBJ2-5; 12 nucleotides line up with TRBD2. The CDR3 runs 15 residues. From germline, CDR1 is MNHEY and CDR2 SMNVEV (reference sequence). Trimming at V came to 5 bases and at J to 5 bases, leaving 6 bases not matched to a gene. The CDR3, as DNA: TGTGCCAGCAGTCCCGGACTAGCGGGAAGGGAGACCCAGTACTTC. Protein: CASSPGLAGRETQYF.

The chain combines TRBV15 with TRBJ1-5; perhaps TRBD1 as D (6 bases). The V and J ends lost 4 bases and 6 bases respectively, with 16 bases between them. Germline V gene lookup returns CDR1 LNHNV and CDR2 YYDKDF (reference sequence). CDR3 length equals 15 residues. The CDR3 coding sequence is TGTGCCACCAGCACAAACAGGGAGCCGGGTCAGCCCCAGCATTTT. Translation gives CATSTNREPGQPQHF.

The chain employs TRBV19 and TRBJ2-1; TRBD2 agrees at 13 bases. The germline gives CDR1 LNHDA, CDR2 SQIVND (reference sequence). This CDR3 region has 15 residues. V lost 1 base and J lost 8; bases outside the gene matches: 2. CDR3 nucleotides: TGTGCCAGTAGTATAGGGACTAGCGGGAGTCATGAGCAGTTCTTC. Protein: CASSIGTSGSHEQFF.

J is TRBJ1-5 and V is TRBV1; TRBD1, as called in the table, went unchecked against the DNA. TRBV1 is recorded as a pseudogene. This CDR3 is built from 17 residues. Here the CDR3 DNA reads TGCACCAGCAGCCAAGTCGCTTACAGGGTCGGCAATCAGCCCCAGCATTTT. This gives the protein CTSSQVAYRVGNQPQHF.

J is TRBJ2-7 and V is TRBV5-6; unclear D gene. The CDR3 has 16 amino acids. Germline CDR1 SGHDT, CDR2 YYEEEE. The V gene lost 0 bases and the J gene lost 2 bases, with 15 bases spanning the gap. CDR3 sequence: CASSLERQPWPYEQYF. The CDR3 bases are TGTGCCAGCAGCTTGGAACGCCAACCCTGGCCCTACGAGCAGTACTTC.

This clone was seen a few times. The rearrangement links TRBV5-8 to TRBJ2-7; D remains ambiguous. The CDR3 spans 15 residues. V shed 3 bases and J shed 0 bases, with 13 bases lying between them. Germline V gene data show CDR1 as SGHTS and CDR2 as YDEGEE. CDR3 in DNA: TGTGCCAGCAGCTACCGGGTCTCGAGCTCCTACGAGCAGTACTTC. It translates to CASSYRVSSSYEQYF.

The J gene is TRBJ1-1, the V gene TRBV5-4; D uncertain. The germline V and J ends were trimmed by 3 bases and 8 bases, with 8 bases remaining between them. There are 11 residues in the CDR3. Looked up from germline, CDR1 is SGHNT and CDR2 is YYREEE (reference sequence). CDR3 nucleotide sequence: TGTGCCAGCAGCTCAGATATCGAAGCTTTCTTT. Its translation: CASSSDIEAFF.

V gene TRBV27 combines with J gene TRBJ2-1; D ambiguous. The germline V gene has CDR1 MNHEY and CDR2 SMNVEV (reference sequence). The ends were cut back, 0 bases at V and 4 bases at J, with 4 bases in the middle. The CDR3 has 13 residues. CDR3: CASSLSAYNEQFF. As DNA, the CDR3 is TGTGCCAGCAGTTTATCAGCTTACAATGAGCAGTTCTTC.

The CDR3 DNA follows: TGCGCCAGCAGCTTCGGATCCGAGGCAGATACGCAGTATTTT. As protein: CASSFGSEADTQYF. The rearrangement uses TRBV5-1 and TRBJ2-3; D is undetermined. V was pared by 2 bases and J by 4 bases, with 11 bases between. This CDR3 is built from 14 residues. CDR1 SGHRS and CDR2 YFSETQ come from the germline V gene.

V gene TRBV19 combines with J gene TRBJ2-3, with D possibly matching TRBD2 (6 bases). Germline CDR1 LNHDA, CDR2 SQIVND (reference sequence). Trimming pared 5 bases from V and 4 bases from J, leaving 19 bases between. The CDR3 consists of 16 residues. The CDR3 coding sequence is TGTGCCAGTAGTCTACTTCTAGCGCCGGCGGCAGATACGCAGTATTTT. This codes for CASSLLLAPAADTQYF.